This paragraph covers one T cell receptor beta chain sequence. This entry comes from a study of blood T cell repertoires in COVID-19. TCRdb keeps only in-frame clones here, not all; method: immunoSEQ multiplex PCR. Of fewer than 400,000 clones listed, almost 90% are singletons. The CDR3 runs 15 residues. Germline CDR1 and CDR2: GTSNPN and SVGIG (reference sequence). V was cut by 1 base and J by 0 bases, with 12 bases left in between. The clonotype originates from a woman aged 25 to 39 with COVID-19, enrolled during active disease. Source material: peripheral blood. This sequence joins TRBV30 and TRBJ1-2; no clear D. DNA of the CDR3: TGTGCCTGGAGTGGGACGGCGGGAGCTAACTATGGCTACACCTTC. Amino acid sequence: CAWSGTAGANYGYTF.